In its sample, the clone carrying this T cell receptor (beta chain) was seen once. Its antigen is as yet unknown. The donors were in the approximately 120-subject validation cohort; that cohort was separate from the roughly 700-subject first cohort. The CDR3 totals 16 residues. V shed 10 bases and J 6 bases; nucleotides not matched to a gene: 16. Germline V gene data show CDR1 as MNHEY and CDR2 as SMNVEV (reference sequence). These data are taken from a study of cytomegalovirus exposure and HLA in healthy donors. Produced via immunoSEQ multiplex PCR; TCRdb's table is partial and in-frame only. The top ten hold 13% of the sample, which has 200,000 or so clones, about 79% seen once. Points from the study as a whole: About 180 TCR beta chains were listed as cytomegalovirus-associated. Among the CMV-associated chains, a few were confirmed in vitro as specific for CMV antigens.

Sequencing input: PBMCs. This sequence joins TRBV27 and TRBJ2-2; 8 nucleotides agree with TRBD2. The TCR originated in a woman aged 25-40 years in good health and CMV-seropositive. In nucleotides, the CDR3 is TGTGCCACCCGCCCCTACGGGGGGGGCGAGTCCGGGGAGCTGTTTTTT. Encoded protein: CATRPYGGGESGELFF.